These 8 T cell receptor beta chains came from one sample sequenced in a study of T cells in Graves' hyperthyroidism and ophthalmopathy. RNA transcripts served as the template for amplifying TCR beta CDR3 regions. The HTBI primer set was used in a first-round RT-PCR of the TCR CDR3. TCRdb itself ran the multiplex PCR reads through MiXCR, one entry per CDR3 protein. The sample shows approximately 590,000 distinct CDR3 sequences, approximately 44% of them seen only once. Material for sequencing was peripheral blood or thyroid tissue (not recorded which). These receptors originate from a woman younger than 30 with Graves' hyperthyroidism.

This clonotype was counted ten times or more. The rearrangement uses TRBV29-1 and TRBJ1-3; D might be TRBD1 (5 bases). The CDR3 runs to 13 residues. Germline CDR1 SQVTM, CDR2 ANQGSEA. The ends were cut back, 2 bases at V and 2 bases at J, with 7 bases in the middle. CDR3 residues: CSVESGAGNTIYF. In DNA form, the CDR3 reads TGCAGCGTTGAATCGGGGGCTGGAAACACCATATATTTT.

A remark on this clonotype: A read error may produce the germline difference seen at one junction end. The chain is built from TRBV7-2 and TRBJ2-2; a weak D match, TRBD2 (6 bases). This CDR3 spans 14 amino acids. Germline CDR1 SGHTA, CDR2 FQGNSA. The chain's CDR3 is CASSFEGLTGELFF. CDR3 DNA: TGCGCCAGCAGCTTTGAGGGACTTACCGGGGAGCTGTTTTTT.

V is TRBV10-2 and J is TRBJ1-6; weak D call: TRBD1 (6 bases). Trimming cost V 2 bases and J 4 bases, with 12 bases left between them. Germline CDR1 is WSHSY and CDR2 is SAAADI. CDR3 length: 16 residues. The CDR3 DNA reads as TGCGCCAGCAGTGAGGAGGACAGCCCGTATAATTCACCCCTCCACTTT. Encoded protein: CASSEEDSPYNSPLHF.

This chain links TRBV11-2 with TRBJ1-1; unclear D gene. Germline-derived CDR1 and CDR2 are SGHAT and FQNNGV. The CDR3 is made up of 14 amino acids. V lost 0 bases, J lost 4 bases, and 9 bases lay in between. The CDR3 DNA follows: TGTGCCAGCAGCTTAGAAACCAGTACCACTGAAGCTTTCTTT. Its protein product is CASSLETSTTEAFF.

CDR3 DNA sequence: TGTGCCAGCAGCTCTTTCACAGGGGGCCGGGAGACCCAGTACTTC. The encoded protein is CASSSFTGGRETQYF. The rearrangement links TRBV7-9 to TRBJ2-5, with 9 bases aligning to TRBD1. Germline-derived CDR1 and CDR2 are SEHNR and FQNEAQ (reference sequence). V shed 4 bases and J 5 bases; nucleotides not matched to a gene: 8. The CDR3 extends over 15 amino acids.

The CDR3 nucleotides are TGCAGCGTTGATCGAGGGGGGGGCAGGAACACTGAAGCTTTCTTT. It encodes CSVDRGGGRNTEAFF. The chain uses TRBV29-1 and TRBJ1-1; possible D gene TRBD1, 6 bases. V was trimmed by 3 bases and J by 1 base, leaving 15 bases between them. The CDR3 has 15 amino acids. Looked up from germline, CDR1 is SQVTM and CDR2 is ANQGSEA.

This clonotype was observed at least ten times. The chain is built from TRBV25-1 and TRBJ2-5; D remains unclear. Trimming removed 1 base from V and 3 bases from J, with 6 bases in between. This CDR3 contains 13 residues. CDR1 and CDR2 from the germline V gene are MGHDK and SYGVNS. The CDR3 DNA sequence: TGTGCCAGCAGTGAATGGAATGAAGAGACCCAGTACTTC. The encoded protein is CASSEWNEETQYF.

The V call is TRBV7-9, the J call TRBJ2-2; D is uncertain. The CDR3 sequence is 15 residues long. Germline assignment: CDR1 SEHNR and CDR2 FQNEAQ (reference sequence). V shed 5 bases and J shed 4 bases, with 14 bases lying between them. The CDR3 DNA reads TGTGCCAGCAGCCAAGAAGAGAAAAGCACCGGGGAGCTGTTTTTT. Its protein is CASSQEEKSTGELFF.